This TCR beta chain is drawn from a study of breast tumors, draining lymph nodes, adjacent tissues. Axillary draining lymph nodes of breast cancer patients supplied the node samples. The CDR3 is 15 residues long. The ends were cut back, 0 bases at V and 3 bases at J, with 10 bases in the middle. Germline V gene data show CDR1 as SGHVS and CDR2 as FQNEAQ. TCRdb processed the multiplex PCR reads anew with MiXCR; each CDR3 protein has one entry. Of 150,000 to 250,000 distinct CDR3 sequences listed, approximately 33% are singletons. About this clonotype itself: Antigen: not known.

Whole-study results and caveats: The lymph node origin of tumor T cells was framed as consistent with a hypothesis, not demonstrated. Compared with basal-like, luminal-like tumors shared significantly more repertoire with nontumor tissue. Tumor repertoires ranked between lymph nodes and nontumor tissue in diversity, with V and J gene preferences.

The receptor comes from a female donor with breast cancer. Some clones in this sample may be carry-over from other donors' samples. The chain recombines TRBV7-8 with TRBJ2-3, with D uncertain. Sequenced input: axillary lymph node tissue. The CDR3: CASSLAGLETDTQYF. The DNA for the CDR3 is TGTGCCAGCAGCTTAGCGGGCCTGGAGACAGATACGCAGTATTTT.